Following are 31 T cell receptor beta chains from one sample sequenced in a study of T cell repertoires in cytomegalovirus infection. A single record per CDR3 protein comes from TCRdb applying MiXCR to the reads. The profile shows almost 550,000 distinct CDR3 sequences, approximately 15% of them singletons. The sequenced material came from CD8+ T cells from PBMCs. Every receptor here comes from a human donor in good health (CMV status not recorded). Some clones in this sample may be carry-over from other donors' samples.

This clonotype was seen a handful of times. The rearrangement links TRBV2 to TRBJ2-3; D possibly corresponds to TRBD2 (5 bases). The length of the CDR3 is 14 residues. Per germline, CDR1 SNHLY and CDR2 FYNNEI. V lost 10 bases to trimming and J lost 0 bases, with 14 bases between them. The CDR3 nucleotides read TGTGCCAACCAACTAGGGCCCAGCACAGATACGCAGTATTTT. Translating gives CANQLGPSTDTQYF.

This clonotype turned up a few times. The rearrangement joins TRBV6-1 to TRBJ2-1, with 11 nucleotides matching TRBD2. The CDR3 has 19 residues. Germline loops: CDR1 MNHNS, CDR2 SASEGT. V shed 1 base and J 3 bases; nucleotides not matched to a gene: 11. In nucleotides, the CDR3 is TGTGCCAGCAGTGAAGGGGGACTAGCGGCTTTGGCGGGCTACAATGAGCAGTTCTTC. Translation: CASSEGGLAALAGYNEQFF.

The gene calls are TRBV11-2 and TRBJ2-7; the D call may be TRBD1 or TRBD2 (5 bases each). The CDR3 runs to 15 residues. The germline V gene encodes CDR1 SGHAT and CDR2 FQNNGV. The CDR3 reads CVRSLDDGGPYEQYF. In nucleotides, the CDR3 is TGTGTCCGCAGCTTAGATGATGGGGGTCCCTACGAGCAGTACTTC.

V is TRBV14 and J is TRBJ2-3, with 11 bases identical to TRBD2. The CDR3 runs to 16 residues. Trimming at V came to 3 bases and at J to 4 bases, leaving 6 bases not matched to a gene. CDR1 and CDR2 from the germline V gene are SGHDN and FVKESK. CDR3 nucleotide sequence: TGTGCCAGCAGCCAGGTAGCGGGAGGGATCTCAGATACGCAGTATTTT. Protein sequence: CASSQVAGGISDTQYF.

This clonotype was seen a few times. The J gene is TRBJ1-2, the V gene TRBV5-4; no reliable D call. The V end was cut by 4 bases, the J end by 6 bases, with 13 bases between. The CDR3 length is 13 residues. Germline V lookup: CDR1 SGHNT, CDR2 YYREEE (reference sequence). In DNA, the CDR3 is TGTGCCAGCAGCCCCCCTACAGCGGATGGCTACACCTTC. It codes for CASSPPTADGYTF.

This clonotype was counted many times. The chain carries TRBV4-1 and TRBJ2-2; the D call may be TRBD1 or TRBD2 (6 bases each). The CDR3 runs 16 residues. Germline-derived CDR1 and CDR2 are MGHRA and YSYEKL. Trimming removed 3 bases at V and 0 bases at J, with 11 bases between. Written as DNA, the CDR3 is TGCGCCAGCAGCCACCCGGGGGCCACGAACACCGGGGAGCTGTTTTTT. Its translation: CASSHPGATNTGELFF.

This clonotype came up many times. The V call is TRBV6-5, the J call TRBJ2-2; perhaps TRBD2 as D (7 bases). The CDR3 is 15 residues long. Germline V gene sequence: CDR1 MNHEY, CDR2 SVGAGI. The V end lost 6 bases, the J end lost 5 bases, and 16 bases lay between the germline ends. CDR3 sequence reads: CASRGRGGATGELFF. The CDR3 DNA is TGTGCCAGCAGGGGGAGGGGGGGGGCAACCGGGGAGCTGTTTTTT.

The chain is built from TRBV10-3 and TRBJ2-2; TRBD1 matches at 12 bases. Germline V gives CDR1 ENHRY, CDR2 SYGVKD. The CDR3 is 15 residues long. The V gene end was trimmed by 6 bases and the J gene end by 6 bases; junction bases not matched to a gene: 5. The CDR3 DNA reads as TGTGCCATCAGCGAGGGACAGGGGGCGGCCGGGGAGCTGTTTTTT. Amino acids: CAISEGQGAAGELFF.

This clonotype was seen many times. The gene calls are TRBV11-2 and TRBJ2-1; D gene unclear. This CDR3 is built from 11 residues. The germline CDR1 and CDR2 sequences are SGHAT and FQNNGV. The V and J ends lost 5 bases and 3 bases respectively, with 2 bases between them. CDR3 sequence (DNA): TGTGCCAGCAGCAACTACAATGAGCAGTTCTTC. Protein product: CASSNYNEQFF.

This clonotype was seen more than once but under ten times. This rearrangement joins TRBV19 to TRBJ2-7; no firm D call. Trimming took off 7 bases at V and 1 base at J, with 20 bases between the two ends. The CDR3 sequence is 16 residues long. Per germline, CDR1 LNHDA and CDR2 SQIVND (reference sequence). For the CDR3, the DNA is TGTGCCAGTACCCCGGAAGGCCATGAATCTTCCTACGAGCAGTACTTC. Its translation is CASTPEGHESSYEQYF.

This clonotype has more than one count but fewer than ten. The chain links TRBV20-1 to TRBJ2-7; 9 nucleotides match TRBD1. The CDR3 runs to 13 residues. Trimming at V came to 5 bases and at J to 1 base, leaving 3 bases not matched to a gene. Germline V gene sequence: CDR1 DFQATT, CDR2 SNEGSKA (reference sequence). The chain's CDR3 is CSAAGTGSYEQYF. The CDR3 bases are TGCAGTGCTGCGGGGACAGGGTCCTACGAGCAGTACTTC.

This clonotype was counted a few times. The chain is built from TRBV5-4 and TRBJ1-6; 7 nucleotides agree with TRBD1. The V and J ends lost 1 base and 7 bases, in that order; junction bases with no gene match: 5. Per germline, CDR1 SGHNT and CDR2 YYREEE (reference sequence). This CDR3 is built from 15 residues. The CDR3 here is CASSLITQGNSPLHF. The DNA of the CDR3 is TGTGCCAGCAGCTTGATTACACAGGGGAATTCACCCCTCCACTTT.

This clonotype was seen ten or more times. The chain is built from TRBV11-2 and TRBJ2-2; D unresolved. Germline V CDR1 and CDR2: SGHAT, FQNNGV. With 7 bases removed from V and 4 bases from J, the gap between germline ends came to 7 bases. The CDR3 totals 12 residues. The chain's CDR3 is CASNPSTGELFF. In DNA, the CDR3 is TGTGCCAGCAACCCAAGCACCGGGGAGCTGTTTTTT.

J is TRBJ1-1 and V is TRBV29-1, with 11 positions matching TRBD1. Per germline, CDR1 SQVTM and CDR2 ANQGSEA. The J segment lost 1 base and the V segment lost 6 bases, leaving 13 bases of the junction unmatched. This CDR3 contains 17 residues. The CDR3 DNA reads TGCAGCGTCCTACCGGACAGGGGGCGACCCCGGAACACTGAAGCTTTCTTT. Translation gives CSVLPDRGRPRNTEAFF.

The rearrangement joins TRBV20-1 to TRBJ1-5; no firm D call. V was cut by 0 bases and J by 0 bases, with 18 bases left in between. Germline-derived CDR1 and CDR2 are DFQATT and SNEGSKA (reference sequence). This CDR3 is built from 18 residues. CDR3 residues: CSARDYRLGMFSNQPQHF. The CDR3 DNA reads TGCAGTGCTAGAGATTACCGGCTTGGTATGTTTAGCAATCAGCCCCAGCATTTT.

This clonotype has more than one count but fewer than ten. The gene calls are TRBV3-1 and TRBJ2-1; D not resolved. Trimming shortened V by 0 bases and J by 10 bases, and 13 bases separated the two germline ends. The length of the CDR3 is 14 residues. Germline values: CDR1 LGHDT, CDR2 YNNKEL (reference sequence). The CDR3 nucleotides are TGTGCCAGCAGCCAAGACCCAACGGGCCCCGAGCAGTTCTTC. Translation gives CASSQDPTGPEQFF.

This clonotype has a handful of counts. This chain joins TRBV9 and TRBJ1-2, with TRBD1 matching 12 bases. The germline CDR1 and CDR2 sequences are SGDLS and YYNGEE. V trimming: 4 bases; J trimming: 3 bases; junction bases outside the gene matches: 13. This CDR3 is built from 18 residues. The CDR3 loop reads CASSNRDRGRVAHYGYTF. In nucleotides, the CDR3 is TGTGCCAGCAGCAACCGGGACAGGGGGCGCGTGGCTCACTATGGCTACACCTTC.

This clonotype was seen a handful of times. This chain uses TRBV7-9 with TRBJ2-3; 11 bases match TRBD2. With 5 bases clipped from V and 4 bases from J, the junction kept 14 bases outside the gene matches. This CDR3 contains 18 residues. Looked up from germline, CDR1 is SEHNR and CDR2 is FQNEAQ (reference sequence). DNA for the CDR3: TGTGCCAGCAGCCAAAGTACTAGCGGGGGTCCCGAGGCAGATACGCAGTATTTT. Residues: CASSQSTSGGPEADTQYF.

This clonotype was recorded at least ten times. The chain carries TRBV7-8 and TRBJ2-5, with D perhaps matching TRBD1 (5 bases). The germline V gene has CDR1 SGHVS and CDR2 FQNEAQ. V lost 1 base, J lost 0 bases, and 6 bases lay in between. The CDR3 covers 14 residues. In DNA, the CDR3 is TGTGCCAGCAGCTTAGTGACAGACCAAGAGACCCAGTACTTC. Its protein product is CASSLVTDQETQYF.

This sequence joins TRBV2 and TRBJ1-4; a weak D match, TRBD1 (6 bases). The CDR3 covers 15 residues. Trimming took 6 bases from V and 4 from J, leaving 15 bases between them. Looked up from germline, CDR1 is SNHLY and CDR2 is FYNNEI. CDR3 region: CASRGNTGFNEKLFF. CDR3 DNA: TGTGCCAGCAGAGGAAATACAGGGTTTAATGAAAAACTGTTTTTT.

The table lists this clonotype with a few counts. The rearrangement links TRBV5-4 to TRBJ2-3, with 8 bases fitting TRBD2. Germline V gene lookup returns CDR1 SGHNT and CDR2 YYREEE (reference sequence). V lost 3 bases, J lost 5 bases, and 5 bases stayed unmatched. This CDR3 has 14 amino acids. The CDR3 here is CASSSREGQDTQYF. For the CDR3, the DNA is TGTGCCAGCAGCTCCCGGGAGGGGCAAGATACGCAGTATTTT. Combining the CDR3 with reference TRBV5-4 and TRBJ2-3 gives the whole variable domain ETGVTQSPTHLIKTRGQQVTLRCSSQSGHNTVSWYQQALGQGPQFIFQYYREEENGRGNFPPRFSGLQFPNYSSELNVNALELDDSALYLCASSSREGQDTQYFGPGTRLTVL.

At least ten counts were recorded for this clonotype. The germline gene is not matched at one end of the junction; a read error may be the cause. This sequence joins TRBV7-9 and TRBJ2-2; D perhaps matches TRBD2 (5 bases). The CDR3 has 15 amino acids. Germline CDR1 is SEHNR and CDR2 is FQNEAQ (reference sequence). The CDR3 bases are TGTGCCAGCAACTTAGAGGGATATTACGCCGGGGAGCTGTTTTTT. This sequence encodes CASNLEGYYAGELFF. The full variable domain, its missing parts supplied by reference TRBV7-9 and TRBJ2-2, is DTGVSQNPRHKITKRGQNVTFRCDPISEHNRLYWYRQTLGQGPEFLTYFQNEAQLEKSRLLSDRFSAERPKGSFSTLEIQRTEQGDSAMYLCASNLEGYYAGELFFGEGSRLTVL.

The chain recombines TRBV6-2 or TRBV6-3 with TRBJ1-6, with TRBD1 matching 7 bases. Germline CDR1 reads MNHEY; CDR2 reads SVGEGT. The CDR3 is made up of 15 amino acids. V was pared by 6 bases and J by 8 bases, with 10 bases of the junction left unmatched. The CDR3 sequence: CASSVPGTVHSPLHF. CDR3 sequence (DNA): TGTGCCAGCAGCGTCCCCGGGACAGTACATTCACCCCTCCACTTT.

This chain connects TRBV5-1 to TRBJ2-7; 9 bases are a match to TRBD1. Trimming at V came to 7 bases and at J to 3 bases, leaving 5 bases not matched to a gene. Germline V gene sequence: CDR1 SGHRS, CDR2 YFSETQ. The CDR3 runs to 13 residues. The CDR3 nucleotides read TGCGCCAGCCGGGACAGGGAAATCTACGAGCAGTACTTC. It yields the protein CASRDREIYEQYF.

This clonotype was counted many times. This chain connects TRBV7-8 to TRBJ1-1; D might be TRBD1 (5 bases). This CDR3 is built from 14 residues. CDR1 is SGHVS and CDR2 is FQNEAQ in the germline V gene. The V gene lost 5 bases and the J gene lost 3 bases, with 13 bases spanning the gap. In nucleotides, the CDR3 is TGTGCCAGCAGCAGCAGGGCTAAGGACACTGAAGCTTTCTTT. Its protein is CASSSRAKDTEAFF.

The rearrangement uses TRBV24-1 and TRBJ1-1; D might be TRBD1 (6 bases). Trimming pared 1 base from V and 0 bases from J, leaving 14 bases between. The CDR3 totals 17 residues. The germline gives CDR1 KGHDR, CDR2 SFDVKD. CDR3 residues: CATSDLGGTSMNTEAFF. CDR3 nucleotides: TGTGCCACCAGTGATTTAGGGGGGACAAGCATGAACACTGAAGCTTTCTTT.

This clonotype was detected many times. CDR3 sequence: CASSLVAPRTSGASTDTQYF. DNA for the CDR3: TGTGCCAGCAGCTTAGTGGCCCCTAGAACTAGCGGGGCTAGCACAGATACGCAGTATTTT. This chain connects TRBV7-6 to TRBJ2-3, with 10 bases matching TRBD2. Germline V gene data show CDR1 as SGHVS and CDR2 as FNYEAQ. With 1 base clipped from V and 0 bases from J, the junction kept 13 bases outside the gene matches. The CDR3 is made up of 20 amino acids. Looking up the rest from reference TRBV7-6 and TRBJ2-3 gives the full variable domain: GAGVSQSPRYKVTKRGQDVALRCDPISGHVSLYWYRQALGQGPEFLTYFNYEAQQDKSGLPNDRFSAERPEGSISTLTIQRTEQRDSAMYRCASSLVAPRTSGASTDTQYFGPGTRLTVL.

In this sample, this clonotype turned up many times. The J gene is TRBJ1-2, the V gene TRBV28; 7 bases are shared with TRBD1. The V segment lost 4 bases and the J segment 4 bases; nucleotides outside the gene matches: 21. Germline V gene lookup returns CDR1 MDHEN and CDR2 SYDVKM. The CDR3 is 19 amino acids. The CDR3 loop is CASSYRDRGQPNGAYGYTF. The CDR3 DNA sequence: TGTGCCAGCAGTTACAGGGATCGGGGACAGCCCAACGGGGCCTATGGCTACACCTTC.

The rearrangement links TRBV12-3 or TRBV12-4 to TRBJ1-2; 8 bases match TRBD1. This CDR3 is 14 amino acids long. V shed 2 bases, J shed 6 bases, and the junction held 5 bases outside the gene matches. CDR3: CASSLNRGGHGYTF. The CDR3, as DNA: TGTGCCAGCAGTTTAAACAGGGGGGGACATGGCTACACCTTC.

On this clonotype itself: Compared with germline, one end of the junction differs, possibly owing to a read error. The chain carries TRBV7-3 and TRBJ2-1, with 10 positions matching TRBD1. Germline V gives CDR1 SGHTA, CDR2 FQGTGA. The CDR3 consists of 14 residues. CDR3 DNA: TGTGCCAGCAGCCTTAGCGGGACAGGGGATGAGCAGCTCTTC. Translated, it gives CASSLSGTGDEQLF.

This clonotype was seen many times. The chain has TRBV5-1 and TRBJ2-2; 7 nucleotides agree with TRBD1. The length of the CDR3 is 15 residues. Trimming cost V 2 bases and J 5 bases; bases outside gene matches: 6. Per germline, CDR1 SGHRS and CDR2 YFSETQ. The CDR3 DNA reads as TGCGCCAGCAGCTTTACAGGGGCCCGAACCGGGGAGCTGTTTTTT. It is translated as CASSFTGARTGELFF.